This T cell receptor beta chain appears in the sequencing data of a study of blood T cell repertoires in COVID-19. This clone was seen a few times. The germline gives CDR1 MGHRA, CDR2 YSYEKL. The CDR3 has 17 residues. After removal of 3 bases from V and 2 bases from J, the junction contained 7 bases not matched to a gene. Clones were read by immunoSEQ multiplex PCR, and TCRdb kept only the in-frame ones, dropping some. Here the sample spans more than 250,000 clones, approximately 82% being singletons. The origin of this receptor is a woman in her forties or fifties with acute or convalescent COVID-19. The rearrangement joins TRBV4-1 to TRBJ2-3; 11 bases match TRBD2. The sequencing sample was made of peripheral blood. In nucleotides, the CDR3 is TGCGCCAGCAGCCAGAGGCTAGCGGGGGGAAACACAGATACGCAGTATTTT. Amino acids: CASSQRLAGGNTDTQYF.